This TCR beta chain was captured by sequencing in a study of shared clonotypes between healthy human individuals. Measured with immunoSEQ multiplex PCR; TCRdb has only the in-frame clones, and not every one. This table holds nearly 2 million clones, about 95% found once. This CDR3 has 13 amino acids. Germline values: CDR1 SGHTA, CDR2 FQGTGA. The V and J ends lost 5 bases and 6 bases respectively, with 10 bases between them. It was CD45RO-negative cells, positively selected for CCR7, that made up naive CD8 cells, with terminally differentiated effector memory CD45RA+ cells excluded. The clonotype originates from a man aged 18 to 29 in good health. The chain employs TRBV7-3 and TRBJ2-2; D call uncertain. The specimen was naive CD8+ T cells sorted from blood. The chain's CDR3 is CASSPQPSGELFF. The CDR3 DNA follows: TGTGCCAGCAGCCCCCAGCCCTCCGGGGAGCTGTTTTTT.